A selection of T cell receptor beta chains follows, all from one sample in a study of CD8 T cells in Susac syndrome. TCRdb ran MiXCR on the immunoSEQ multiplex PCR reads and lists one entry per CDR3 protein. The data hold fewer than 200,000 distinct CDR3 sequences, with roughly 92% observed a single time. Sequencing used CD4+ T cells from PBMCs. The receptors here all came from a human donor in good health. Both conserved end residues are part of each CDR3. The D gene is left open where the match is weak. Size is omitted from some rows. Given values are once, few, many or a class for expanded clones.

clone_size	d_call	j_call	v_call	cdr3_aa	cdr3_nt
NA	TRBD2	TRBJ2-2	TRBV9	CASSGSRSGLAGGPMRAGELFF	TGTGCCAGCAGCGGGTCAAGAAGCGGACTAGCGGGGGGCCCCATGAGGGCCGGGGAGCTGTTTTTT
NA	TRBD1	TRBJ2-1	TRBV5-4	CASSSSRTGSSYNEQFF	TGTGCCAGCAGCTCGAGTAGGACAGGGAGCTCCTACAATGAGCAGTTCTTC
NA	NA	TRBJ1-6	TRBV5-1	CASSVFQDNSPLHF	TGCGCCAGCAGCGTGTTCCAGGATAATTCACCCCTCCACTTT
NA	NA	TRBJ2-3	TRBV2	CAGQLTDTQYF	TGTGCCGGACAGCTCACAGATACGCAGTATTTT
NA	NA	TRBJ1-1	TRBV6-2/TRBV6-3	CASSYGGKGQPKVMNTEAFF	TGTGCCAGCAGTTACGGGGGTAAGGGGCAGCCCAAGGTGATGAACACTGAAGCTTTCTTT
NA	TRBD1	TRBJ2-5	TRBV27	CATRDRGGQETQYF	TGTGCCACCAGGGACAGGGGGGGCCAAGAGACCCAGTACTTC
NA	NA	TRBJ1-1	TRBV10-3	CAISESVQMNTEAFF	TGTGCCATCAGTGAGTCGGTCCAGATGAACACTGAAGCTTTCTTT
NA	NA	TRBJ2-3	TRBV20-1	CSAIVTDTQYF	TGCAGTGCTATCGTTACAGATACGCAGTATTTT
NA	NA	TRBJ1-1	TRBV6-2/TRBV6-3	CASKGLFWGWNTEAFF	TGTGCCAGCAAGGGACTTTTCTGGGGATGGAACACTGAAGCTTTCTTT
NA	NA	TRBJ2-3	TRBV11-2	CASSLVGMKADTQYF	TGTGCCAGCAGCTTAGTGGGTATGAAGGCAGATACGCAGTATTTT
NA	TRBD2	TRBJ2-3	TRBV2	CASNLWGGGDTQYF	TGTGCCAGCAACCTTTGGGGGGGAGGGGATACGCAGTATTTT
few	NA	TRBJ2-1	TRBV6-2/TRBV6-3	CASSYWRSYNEQFF	TGTGCCAGCAGTTACTGGCGGAGCTACAATGAGCAGTTCTTC
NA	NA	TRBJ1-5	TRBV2	CASSVLQGNQPQHF	TGTGCCAGCAGCGTTTTACAGGGTAATCAGCCCCAGCATTTT
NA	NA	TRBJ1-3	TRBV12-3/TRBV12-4	CASRGLGAGNTIYF	TGTGCCAGCAGGGGACTAGGGGCAGGAAACACCATATATTTT
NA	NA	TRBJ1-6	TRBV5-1	CASSLVPDSPLHF	TGCGCCAGCAGCTTGGTGCCCGATTCACCCCTCCACTTT
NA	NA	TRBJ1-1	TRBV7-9	CASSPGDRNTEAFF	TGTGCCAGCAGCCCCGGAGATCGGAACACTGAAGCTTTCTTT
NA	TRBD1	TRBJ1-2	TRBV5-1	CASSEGAYGYGYTF	TGCGCCAGCAGCGAGGGGGCCTATGGCTATGGCTACACCTTC
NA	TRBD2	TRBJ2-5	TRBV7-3	CASSPAGGGAGETQYF	TGTGCCAGCAGCCCCGCTGGCGGGGGGGCCGGCGAGACCCAGTACTTC
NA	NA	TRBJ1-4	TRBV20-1	CSVVPTWGGEREKLFF	TGCAGTGTCGTCCCCACTTGGGGGGGAGAACGCGAAAAACTGTTTTTT
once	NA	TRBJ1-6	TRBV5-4	CASSFRTGSGSPLHF	TGTGCCAGCAGCTTTCGCACAGGGAGCGGTTCACCCCTCCACTTT
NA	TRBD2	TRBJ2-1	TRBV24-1	CATSDPGLGLWNEQFF	TGTGCCACCAGTGATCCGGGACTAGGGTTATGGAATGAGCAGTTCTTC
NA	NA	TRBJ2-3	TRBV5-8	CASSPNLRGTDTQYF	TGTGCCAGCAGCCCGAATCTAAGAGGAACAGATACGCAGTATTTT
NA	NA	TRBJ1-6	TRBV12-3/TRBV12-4	CASSLGHPNSPLHF	TGTGCCAGCAGTTTGGGCCACCCTAATTCACCCCTCCACTTT
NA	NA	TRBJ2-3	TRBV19	CASKVGADTQYF	TGTGCCAGTAAAGTGGGCGCAGATACGCAGTATTTT
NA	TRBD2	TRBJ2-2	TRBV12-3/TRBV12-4	CASSLSGLAGVTGELFF	TGTGCCAGCAGTTTATCGGGACTAGCGGGGGTCACCGGGGAGCTGTTTTTT
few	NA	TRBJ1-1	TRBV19	CASSSRRNTEAFF	TGTGCCAGTAGTTCGAGGCGGAACACTGAAGCTTTCTTT
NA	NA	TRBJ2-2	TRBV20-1	CSARGDKNTGELFF	TGCAGTGCTAGGGGGGACAAAAACACCGGGGAGCTGTTTTTT
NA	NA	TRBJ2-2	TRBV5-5	CASSSQWAVNTGELFF	TGTGCCAGCAGCTCCCAGTGGGCAGTGAACACCGGGGAGCTGTTTTTT
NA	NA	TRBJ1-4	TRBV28	CASSDTGTRREKLFF	TGTGCCAGCAGTGATACCGGGACCCGGAGAGAAAAACTGTTTTTT
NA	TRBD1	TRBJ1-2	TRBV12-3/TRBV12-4	CASGTGDLRGGYTF	TGTGCCAGCGGTACAGGGGACCTGAGGGGAGGCTACACCTTC
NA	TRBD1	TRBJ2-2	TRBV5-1	CASTTTGVNTGELFF	TGCGCCAGCACCACGACAGGGGTAAACACCGGGGAGCTGTTTTTT
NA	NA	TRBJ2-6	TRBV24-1	CATSDLMPSGANVLTF	TGTGCCACCAGTGATTTGATGCCTTCTGGGGCCAACGTCCTGACTTTC
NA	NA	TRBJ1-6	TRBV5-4	CASSLSGGGINSPLHF	TGTGCCAGCAGCCTCTCGGGGGGTGGGATTAATTCACCCCTCCACTTT
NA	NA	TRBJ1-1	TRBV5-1	CASSPARFTNTEAFF	TGCGCCAGCAGTCCCGCAAGGTTTACGAACACTGAAGCTTTCTTT
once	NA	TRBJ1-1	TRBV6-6	CASSYSTMNTEAFF	TGTGCCAGCAGTTACTCGACGATGAACACTGAAGCTTTCTTT
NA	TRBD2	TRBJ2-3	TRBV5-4	CASSFGLAGTTDTQYF	TGTGCCAGCAGCTTCGGACTAGCGGGAACCACAGATACGCAGTATTTT
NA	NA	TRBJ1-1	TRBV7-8	CASMRVTEAFF	TGTGCCAGCATGAGGGTAACTGAAGCTTTCTTT
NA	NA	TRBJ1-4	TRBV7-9	CASSLGTGATNEKLFF	TGTGCCAGCAGCCTGGGGACTGGCGCAACTAATGAAAAACTGTTTTTT
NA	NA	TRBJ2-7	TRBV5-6	CASSLLGIRNYEQYF	TGTGCCAGCAGCTTGTTGGGGATCCGTAACTACGAGCAGTACTTC
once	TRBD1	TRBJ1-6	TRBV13	CASSFRTGGEGYNSPLHF	TGTGCCAGCAGCTTCAGGACAGGGGGCGAGGGGTATAATTCACCCCTCCACTTT
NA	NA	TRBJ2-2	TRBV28	CASKGYPGELFF	TGTGCCAGCAAGGGGTATCCCGGGGAGCTGTTTTTT
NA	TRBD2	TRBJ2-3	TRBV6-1	CASGSRGEGTDTQYF	TGTGCCAGCGGGTCACGGGGGGAAGGCACAGATACGCAGTATTTT
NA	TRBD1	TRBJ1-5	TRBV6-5	CASSADRGPNQPQHF	TGTGCCAGCAGTGCGGACAGGGGGCCCAATCAGCCCCAGCATTTT
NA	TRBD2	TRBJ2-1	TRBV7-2	CASSVKGLAVNEQFF	TGTGCCAGCAGCGTAAAGGGACTAGCGGTAAATGAGCAGTTCTTC
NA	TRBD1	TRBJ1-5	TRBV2	CASSDRGLGNQPQHF	TGTGCCAGCAGTGACAGGGGGCTCGGCAATCAGCCCCAGCATTTT
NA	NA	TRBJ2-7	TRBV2	CASTSGAYEQYF	TGTGCCAGCACGAGCGGAGCCTACGAGCAGTACTTC
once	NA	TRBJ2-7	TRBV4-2	CASSQEIGGYEQYF	TGTGCCAGCAGCCAAGAAATAGGGGGCTACGAGCAGTACTTC
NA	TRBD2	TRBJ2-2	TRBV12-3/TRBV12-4	CASSRAGGISTGELFF	TGTGCCAGCAGCCGCGCCGGGGGGATTTCGACCGGGGAGCTGTTTTTT
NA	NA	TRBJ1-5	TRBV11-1	CASSFAWGQPQHF	TGTGCCAGCAGCTTTGCGTGGGGTCAGCCCCAGCATTTT
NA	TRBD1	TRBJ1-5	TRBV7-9	CASSPRQGNQPQHF	TGTGCCAGCAGCCCGCGACAGGGAAATCAGCCCCAGCATTTT
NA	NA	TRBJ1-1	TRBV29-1	CSVGGAVNTEAFF	TGCAGCGTTGGGGGGGCGGTGAACACTGAAGCTTTCTTT
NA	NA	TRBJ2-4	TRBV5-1	CASSPSWTAKNIQYF	TGCGCCAGCAGCCCTAGTTGGACAGCCAAAAACATTCAGTACTTC
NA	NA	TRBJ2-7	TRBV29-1	CSVNLGYEQYF	TGCAGCGTTAATCTCGGATACGAGCAGTACTTC
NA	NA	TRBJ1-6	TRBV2	CASLGDSLYSPLHF	TGTGCCAGCTTGGGGGACTCTCTCTATTCACCCCTCCACTTT